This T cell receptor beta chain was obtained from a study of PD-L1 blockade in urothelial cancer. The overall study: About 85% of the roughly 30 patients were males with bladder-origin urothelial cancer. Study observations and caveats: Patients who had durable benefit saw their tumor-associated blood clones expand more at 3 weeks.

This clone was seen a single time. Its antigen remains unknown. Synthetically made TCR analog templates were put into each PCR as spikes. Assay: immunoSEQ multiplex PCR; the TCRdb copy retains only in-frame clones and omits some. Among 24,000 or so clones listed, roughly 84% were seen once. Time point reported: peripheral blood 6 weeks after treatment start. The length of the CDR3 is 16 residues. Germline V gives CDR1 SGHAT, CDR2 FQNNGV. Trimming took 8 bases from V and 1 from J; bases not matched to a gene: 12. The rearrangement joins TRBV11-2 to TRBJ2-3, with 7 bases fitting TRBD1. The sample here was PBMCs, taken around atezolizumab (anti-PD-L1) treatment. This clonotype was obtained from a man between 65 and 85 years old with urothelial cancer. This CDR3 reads CASRQGTALGTDTQYF. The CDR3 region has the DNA TGTGCCAGCCGCCAAGGGACAGCCCTCGGCACAGATACGCAGTATTTT.